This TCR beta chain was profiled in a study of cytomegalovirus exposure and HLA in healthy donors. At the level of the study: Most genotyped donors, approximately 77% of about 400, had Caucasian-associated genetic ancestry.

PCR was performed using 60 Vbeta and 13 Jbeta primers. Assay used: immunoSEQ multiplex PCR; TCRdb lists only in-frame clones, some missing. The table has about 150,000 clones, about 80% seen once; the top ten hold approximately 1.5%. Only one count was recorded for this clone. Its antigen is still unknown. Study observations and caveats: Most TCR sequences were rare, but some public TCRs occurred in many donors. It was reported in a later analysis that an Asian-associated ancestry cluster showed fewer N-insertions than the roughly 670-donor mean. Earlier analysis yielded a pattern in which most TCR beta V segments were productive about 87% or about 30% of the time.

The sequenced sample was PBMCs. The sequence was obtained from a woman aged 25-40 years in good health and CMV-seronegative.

This CDR3 is CASSLGRLNYGYTF. The CDR3 DNA reads TGTGCCAGCAGCTTAGGGAGACTCAACTATGGCTACACCTTC. The chain links TRBV7-2 to TRBJ1-2; D unresolved. Germline V gene lookup returns CDR1 SGHTA and CDR2 FQGNSA. The CDR3 runs to 14 residues. Between the trimmed V and J ends, which lost 1 base and 2 bases, there was a span of 8 bases.